This entry features one TCR beta chain sequence. Profiled with immunoSEQ multiplex PCR; TCRdb holds only in-frame clones, not every one. Of under 130,000 clones in the sample, 91% were seen once. Germline V gene data show CDR1 as LGHDT and CDR2 as YNNKEL (reference sequence). This CDR3 contains 14 residues. Trimming cost V 5 bases and J 4 bases; bases outside gene matches: 5. These data belong to a study of T cell responses to AZD1222 COVID-19 vaccine. This sequence joins TRBV3-1 (or the pseudogene TRBV3-2) and TRBJ2-7, with 10 bases matching TRBD2. Sequences were derived from peripheral blood, sampled on day 0 of AZD1222 vaccination. The TCR sequence derives from an adult in good health. CDR3 amino acids: CASSESSGSYEQYF. DNA for the CDR3: TGTGCCAGCAGCGAATCTAGCGGGAGTTACGAGCAGTACTTC.